A selection of T cell receptor beta chains follows, all from one sample in a study of neoadjuvant anti-PD-1 for oral cavity cancer. Produced via immunoSEQ multiplex PCR; TCRdb's table is partial and in-frame only. The table lists about 68,000 clones, about 88% of them singletons, with roughly 3.4% in the top ten. The sample consisted of PBMCs, taken after nivolumab (anti-PD-1) treatment. The receptors come from a person aged 35 to 85 with oral cavity squamous cell carcinoma. Both conserved end residues are trimmed from each CDR3. A D gene is named only where the DNA matches it firmly.

D | V | CDR3
NA | TRBV7-9 | ASSLAGNEAF
NA | TRBV10-3 | AISDEQQHQPQH
TRBD2 | TRBV25-1 | ASSEYAGGIYNEQF
TRBD1 | TRBV30 | AWGSRQGVTEAF
NA | TRBV6-5 | ASSSYRDGYGYT
NA | TRBV7-3 | ASSSLLDNEQF
NA | TRBV10-3 | AISEGDPYEQY
NA | TRBV19 | ASSTGRLEYGYT
NA | TRBV7-9 | ASSQQPDTQY
TRBD1 | TRBV29-1 | SVKTGGDTGELF
NA | TRBV7-3 | ASSPRLMDTQY
NA | TRBV19 | ASSIQVATGELF
TRBD2 | TRBV14 | ASSQELAGSYEQY
TRBD2 | TRBV6-5 | ASSATSGGETQY
TRBD2 | TRBV28 | ASSQEMGWREGPSDTQY
NA | TRBV10-3 | AIRGRVEETQY
NA | TRBV5-5 | ASSLGAAERQETQY
TRBD2 | TRBV9 | ASSVWRESRNEQF
NA | TRBV6-1 | ASSERVSSGELF
TRBD1 | TRBV4-1 | ASSQGGTGGGNTEAF
TRBD2 | TRBV6-6 | ASSYSTSGSYEQY
NA | TRBV6-5 | ASTFDPNTEAF
NA | TRBV5-6 | ASSLNDRTRGYT
TRBD1 | TRBV19 | ASSIFGQGAPYEQF
TRBD1 | TRBV28 | ASSQTGTGAPGELF
NA | TRBV7-9 | ASSRGLGVTEAF
TRBD2 | TRBV11-2 | ASSTRLAGGDEQY
NA | TRBV30 | AWRTGNTEAF
NA | TRBV27 | ASSPDQGGYEQY
TRBD1 | TRBV27 | ASRLSGGYEQF
TRBD1 | TRBV10-3 | AISDQGARQPQH
TRBD2 | TRBV2 | ASRLAGGSRETQY
NA | TRBV7-9 | ASSLAGISGANVLT
NA | TRBV19 | ASSIQGMNTEAF
TRBD2 | TRBV7-3 | ASSPEREGEQY
NA | TRBV7-8 | ASSPRGGGHQPQH
TRBD2 | TRBV7-3 | ASSLKGPGLVRTGELF
TRBD2 | TRBV9 | ASSGAGGTQY
TRBD1 | TRBV5-1 | ASSLGDRVYGYT
NA | TRBV5-4 | ASSLTGGTGELF
NA | TRBV30 | AWSEGISPLH
NA | TRBV5-1 | ASSFRVSDYEQY
NA | TRBV5-1 | ASSLGGPVIAEAF
NA | TRBV10-3 | AMAGAAAKQY
NA | TRBV5-1 | ASSPSTANTEAF
TRBD1 | TRBV9 | ASSWGQSAGVSTDTQY
NA | TRBV27 | ASRRDTRGSYEQY
NA | TRBV5-4 | ASSLGQPLTEAF